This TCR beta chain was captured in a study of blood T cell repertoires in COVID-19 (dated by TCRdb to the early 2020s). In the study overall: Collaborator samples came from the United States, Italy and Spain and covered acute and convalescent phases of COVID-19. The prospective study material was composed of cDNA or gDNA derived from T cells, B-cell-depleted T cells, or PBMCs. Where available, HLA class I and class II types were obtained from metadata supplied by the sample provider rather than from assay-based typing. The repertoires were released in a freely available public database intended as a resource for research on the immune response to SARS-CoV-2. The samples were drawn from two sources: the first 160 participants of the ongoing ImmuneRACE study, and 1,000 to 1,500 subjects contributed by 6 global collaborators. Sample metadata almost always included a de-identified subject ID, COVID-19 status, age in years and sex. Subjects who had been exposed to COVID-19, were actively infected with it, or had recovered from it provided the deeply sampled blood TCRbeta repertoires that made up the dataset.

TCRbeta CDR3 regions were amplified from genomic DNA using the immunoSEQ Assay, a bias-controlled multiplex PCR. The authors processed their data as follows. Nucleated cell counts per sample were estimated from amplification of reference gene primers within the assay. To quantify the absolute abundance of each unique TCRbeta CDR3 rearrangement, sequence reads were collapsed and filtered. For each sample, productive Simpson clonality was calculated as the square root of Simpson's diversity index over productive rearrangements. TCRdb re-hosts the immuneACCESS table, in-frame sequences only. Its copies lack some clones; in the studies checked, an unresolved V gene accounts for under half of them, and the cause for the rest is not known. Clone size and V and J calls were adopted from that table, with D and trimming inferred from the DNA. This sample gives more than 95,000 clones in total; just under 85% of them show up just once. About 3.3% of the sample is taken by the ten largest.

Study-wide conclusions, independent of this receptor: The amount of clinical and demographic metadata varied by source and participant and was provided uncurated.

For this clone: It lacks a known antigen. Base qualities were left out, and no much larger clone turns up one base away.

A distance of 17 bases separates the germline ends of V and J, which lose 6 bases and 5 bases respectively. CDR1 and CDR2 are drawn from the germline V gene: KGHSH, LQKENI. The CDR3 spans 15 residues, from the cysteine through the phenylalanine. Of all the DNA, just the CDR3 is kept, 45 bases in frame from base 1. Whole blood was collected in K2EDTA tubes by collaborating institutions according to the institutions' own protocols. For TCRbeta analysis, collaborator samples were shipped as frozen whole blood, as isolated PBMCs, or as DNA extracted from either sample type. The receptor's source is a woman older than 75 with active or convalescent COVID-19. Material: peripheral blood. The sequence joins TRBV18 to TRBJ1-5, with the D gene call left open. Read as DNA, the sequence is TGTGCCAGCTCTCCCAAGCCCCGTCCCGATCAGCCCCAGCATTTT. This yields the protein CASSPKPRPDQPQHF.